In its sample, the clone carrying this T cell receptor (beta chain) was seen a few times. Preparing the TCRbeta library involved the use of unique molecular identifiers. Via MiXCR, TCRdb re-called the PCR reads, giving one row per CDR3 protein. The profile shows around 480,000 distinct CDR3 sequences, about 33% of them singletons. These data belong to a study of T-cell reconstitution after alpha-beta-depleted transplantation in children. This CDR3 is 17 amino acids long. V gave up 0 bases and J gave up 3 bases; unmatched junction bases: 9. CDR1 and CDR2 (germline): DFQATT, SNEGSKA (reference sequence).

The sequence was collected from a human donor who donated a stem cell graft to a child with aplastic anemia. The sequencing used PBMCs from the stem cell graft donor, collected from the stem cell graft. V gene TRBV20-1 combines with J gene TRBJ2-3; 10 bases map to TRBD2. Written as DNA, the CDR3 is TGCAGTGCTAGAGATCGGATGGCTAGCGGGAGAACAGATACGCAGTATTTT. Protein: CSARDRMASGRTDTQYF.